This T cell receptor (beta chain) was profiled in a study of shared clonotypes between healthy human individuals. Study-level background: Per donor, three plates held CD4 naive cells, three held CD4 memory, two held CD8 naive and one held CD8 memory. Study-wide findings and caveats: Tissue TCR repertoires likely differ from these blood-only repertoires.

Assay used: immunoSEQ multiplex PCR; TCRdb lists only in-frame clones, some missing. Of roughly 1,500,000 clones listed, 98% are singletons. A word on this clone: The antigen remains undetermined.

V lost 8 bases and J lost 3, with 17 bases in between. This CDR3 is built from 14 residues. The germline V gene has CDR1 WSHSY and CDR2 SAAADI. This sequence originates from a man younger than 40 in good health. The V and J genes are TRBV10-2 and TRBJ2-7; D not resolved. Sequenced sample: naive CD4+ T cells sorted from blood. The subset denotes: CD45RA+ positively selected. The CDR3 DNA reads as TGCGCCAGCGGCCCTAAGGCCCTCAACTACGAGCAGTACTTC. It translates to CASGPKALNYEQYF.